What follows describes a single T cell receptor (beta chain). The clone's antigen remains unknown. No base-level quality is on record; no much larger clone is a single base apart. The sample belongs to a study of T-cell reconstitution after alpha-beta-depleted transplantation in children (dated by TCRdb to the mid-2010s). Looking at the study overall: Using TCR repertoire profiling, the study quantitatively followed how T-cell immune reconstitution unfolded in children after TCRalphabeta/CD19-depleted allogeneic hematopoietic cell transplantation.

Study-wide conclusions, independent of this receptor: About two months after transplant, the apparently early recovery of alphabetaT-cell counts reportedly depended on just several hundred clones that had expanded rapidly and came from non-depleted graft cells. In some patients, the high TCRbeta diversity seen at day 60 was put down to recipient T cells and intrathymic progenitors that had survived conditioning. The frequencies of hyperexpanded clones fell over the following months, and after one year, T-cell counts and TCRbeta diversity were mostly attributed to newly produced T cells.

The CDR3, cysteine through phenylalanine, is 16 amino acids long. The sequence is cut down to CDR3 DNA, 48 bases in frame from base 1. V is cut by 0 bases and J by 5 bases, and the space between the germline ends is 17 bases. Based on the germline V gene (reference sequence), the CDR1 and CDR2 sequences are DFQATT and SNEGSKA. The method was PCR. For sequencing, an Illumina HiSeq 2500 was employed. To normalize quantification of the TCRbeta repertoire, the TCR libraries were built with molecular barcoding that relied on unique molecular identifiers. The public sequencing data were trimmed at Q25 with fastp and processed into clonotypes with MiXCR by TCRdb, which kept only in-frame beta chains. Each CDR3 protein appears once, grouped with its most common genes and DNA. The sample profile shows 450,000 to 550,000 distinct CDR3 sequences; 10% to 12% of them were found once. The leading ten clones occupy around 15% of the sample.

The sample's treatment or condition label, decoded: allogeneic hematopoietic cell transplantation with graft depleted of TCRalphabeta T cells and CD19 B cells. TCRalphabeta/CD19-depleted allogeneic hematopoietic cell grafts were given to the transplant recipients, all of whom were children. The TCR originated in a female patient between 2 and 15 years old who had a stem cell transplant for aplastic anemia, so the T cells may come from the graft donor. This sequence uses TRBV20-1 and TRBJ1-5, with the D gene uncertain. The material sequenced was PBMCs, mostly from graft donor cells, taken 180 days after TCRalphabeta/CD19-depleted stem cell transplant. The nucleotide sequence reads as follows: TGCAGTGCTAGAGACTCGGGTGAAAGGGCGGATCAGCCCCAGCATTTT. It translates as CSARDSGERADQPQHF.